The TCR beta chain under discussion was sequenced for a study of cytomegalovirus exposure and HLA in healthy donors. The table lists this clone with a few counts. Its antigen is as yet unknown. The CDR3 runs 14 residues. CDR1 is SGHTA and CDR2 is FQGNSA in the germline V gene. Trimming pared 4 bases from V and 2 bases from J, leaving 10 bases between. The study, taken as a whole, reports: In an earlier analysis, in some 600 donors, most V segments appeared productive either ~90% or ~30% of the time.

The PCR made use of 60 Vbeta and 13 Jbeta primers. Data came from immunoSEQ multiplex PCR; TCRdb stores just in-frame clones and leaves some out. The sample has about 160,000 clones; around four fifths are singletons. This TCR was recovered from a woman aged 18 to 35 in good health and CMV-seronegative. J is TRBJ2-3 and V is TRBV7-2; D not resolved. The specimen sequenced was PBMCs. The CDR3 reads CASSSQDYTDTQYF. The CDR3 nucleotides read TGTGCCAGCAGCTCCCAGGATTACACAGATACGCAGTATTTT.